This entry features one T cell receptor (beta chain) sequence. Original data processing: Scientists estimated how many nucleated cells there were by amplifying reference gene primers. Data came from immunoSEQ multiplex PCR; TCRdb stores just in-frame clones and leaves some out. V, J and clone size reflect that table, while D and trimming were determined from the DNA. This sample has over 150,000 clones, with around nine tenths found just once. These data are taken from a study of blood T cell repertoires in COVID-19. Across the whole study: Researchers got acute and convalescent COVID-19 samples from the United States, Italy and Spain. Nucleic acid was either cDNA or gDNA, and it came from T cells, B-cell-depleted T cells, or PBMCs.

CDR3 length: 16 amino acids. Germline assignment: CDR1 SGHVS and CDR2 FNYEAQ. After removal of 4 bases from V and 4 bases from J, the junction contained 11 bases not matched to a gene. The rearrangement joins TRBV7-6 to TRBJ1-2; TRBD1 matches 8 bases. The sequenced sample was peripheral blood. The source is a man in his fifties or sixties who had recovered from COVID-19. The CDR3 loop is CASSSASGQGGYGYTF. As DNA, the CDR3 is TGTGCCAGCAGCTCCGCGTCCGGACAGGGAGGCTATGGCTACACCTTC. Supplemented by reference TRBV7-6 and TRBJ1-2, the full variable domain reads GAGVSQSPRYKVTKRGQDVALRCDPISGHVSLYWYRQALGQGPEFLTYFNYEAQQDKSGLPNDRFSAERPEGSISTLTIQRTEQRDSAMYRCASSSASGQGGYGYTFGSGTRLTVV.